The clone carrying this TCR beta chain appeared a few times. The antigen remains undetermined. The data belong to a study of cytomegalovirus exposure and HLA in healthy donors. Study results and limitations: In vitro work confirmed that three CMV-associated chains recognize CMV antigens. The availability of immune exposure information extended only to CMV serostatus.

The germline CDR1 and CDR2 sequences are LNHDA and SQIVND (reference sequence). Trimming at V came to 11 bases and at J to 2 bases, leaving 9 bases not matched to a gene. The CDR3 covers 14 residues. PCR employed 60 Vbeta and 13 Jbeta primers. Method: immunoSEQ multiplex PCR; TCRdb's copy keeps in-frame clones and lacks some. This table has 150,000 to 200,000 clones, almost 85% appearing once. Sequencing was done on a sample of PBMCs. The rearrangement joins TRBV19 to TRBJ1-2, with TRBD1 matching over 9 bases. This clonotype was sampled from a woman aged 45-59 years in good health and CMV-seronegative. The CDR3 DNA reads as TGTGCCCTTTTCCCCGGGACAGGGAACTATGGCTACACCTTC. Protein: CALFPGTGNYGYTF.